The present entry profiles one TCR beta chain with its context. The record originates from a study of spatial heterogeneity in lung cancer. Described time point: blood at routine non-recurrence follow-up after resection. Germline V CDR1 and CDR2: SNHLY, FYNNEI. CDR3 size: 13 residues. Trimming left V 3 bases short and J 2 bases short, with 8 bases between. TCRdb re-derived calls from the 5' RACE reads in MiXCR, one entry per CDR3 protein. The table has approximately 18,000 distinct CDR3 sequences, about a fifth seen once. The source is a male donor with early-stage non-small cell lung cancer. The V gene is TRBV2, the J gene TRBJ2-7; D is perhaps TRBD2 (5 bases). The specimen comprised PBMCs, sampled at follow-up. DNA of the CDR3: TGTGCCAGCAGTGAGGACTTTACCTACGAGCAGTACTTC. It encodes CASSEDFTYEQYF.